One sample yielded the 2 T cell receptor beta chains listed below, sequenced in a study of blood T cell repertoires in COVID-19. TCRdb's copy holds only in-frame clones and misses some; the assay was immunoSEQ multiplex PCR. The data contain over 200,000 clones, over 70% of them singletons. Specimen: peripheral blood. The receptor source for this set is a woman of 80 years or more with acute or convalescent COVID-19.

V usage is TRBV9 and J usage is TRBJ2-5; 10 nucleotides align to TRBD2. There are 15 residues in the CDR3. Germline trimming cut 2 bases from V and 3 bases from J; bases unmatched to any gene: 4. Germline CDR1 is SGDLS and CDR2 is YYNGEE. CDR3: CASSVSSGSKETQYF. The CDR3 DNA reads TGTGCCAGCAGCGTGTCTAGCGGGAGTAAAGAGACCCAGTACTTC.

The chain carries TRBV6-5 and TRBJ2-1, with TRBD2 as a possible D gene (6 bases). V was clipped by 7 bases and J by 8 bases, with 21 bases between them. The germline V gene has CDR1 MNHEY and CDR2 SVGAGI. CDR3 length: 15 residues. CDR3 loop: CASTALWAGKDEQFF. The CDR3 DNA reads TGTGCCAGCACTGCATTGTGGGCGGGGAAGGATGAGCAGTTCTTC.